This TCR beta chain was found in a study of OX40 agonist ivuxolimab in advanced cancers. Some clones are missing from TCRdb's copy, which holds only in-frame ones; the method was immunoSEQ multiplex PCR. The sample has roughly 100,000 clones, less than 95% seen once. The V segment lost 4 bases and the J segment 0 bases; nucleotides outside the gene matches: 6. This CDR3 region has 15 residues. Germline values: CDR1 SGHTA, CDR2 FQGNSA. This specimen was CD4+ or CD8+ T cells sorted from blood, taken in a trial of the OX40 agonist ivuxolimab. The chain is built from TRBV7-2 and TRBJ2-7; 7 nucleotides match TRBD1. The receptor's source is an adult with an advanced solid tumor such as melanoma, head and neck, liver or kidney cancer. CDR3 protein: CASSSQTGLSYEQYF. The CDR3 DNA sequence: TGTGCCAGCAGCTCCCAGACAGGGCTCTCCTACGAGCAGTACTTC.